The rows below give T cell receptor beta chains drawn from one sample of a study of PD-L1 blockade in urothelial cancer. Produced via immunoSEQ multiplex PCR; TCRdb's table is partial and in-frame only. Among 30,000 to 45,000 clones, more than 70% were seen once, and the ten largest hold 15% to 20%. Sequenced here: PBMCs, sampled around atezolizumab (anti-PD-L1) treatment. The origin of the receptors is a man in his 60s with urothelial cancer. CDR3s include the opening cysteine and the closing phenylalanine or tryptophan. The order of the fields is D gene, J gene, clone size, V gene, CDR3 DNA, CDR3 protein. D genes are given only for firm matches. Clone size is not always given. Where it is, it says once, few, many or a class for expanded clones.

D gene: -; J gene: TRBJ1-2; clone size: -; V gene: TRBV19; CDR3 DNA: TGTGCCAGTAGGGCCGAGGGCTATGGCTACACCTTC; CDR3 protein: CASRAEGYGYTF
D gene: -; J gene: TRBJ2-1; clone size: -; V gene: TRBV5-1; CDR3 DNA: TGCGCCAGCAGCTTGTTAAGCGGTCCCCCTAACAATGAGCAGTTCTTC; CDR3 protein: CASSLLSGPPNNEQFF
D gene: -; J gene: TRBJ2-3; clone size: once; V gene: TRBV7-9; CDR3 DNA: TGTGCCAGCAGCCTTGGACAGACCTTGAACACAGATACGCAGTATTTT; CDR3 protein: CASSLGQTLNTDTQYF
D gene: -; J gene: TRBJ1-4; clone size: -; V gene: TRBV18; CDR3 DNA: TGTGCCAGCTCTCAACGACTGAGGACGGGAGCAACTAATGAAAAACTGTTTTTT; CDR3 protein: CASSQRLRTGATNEKLFF
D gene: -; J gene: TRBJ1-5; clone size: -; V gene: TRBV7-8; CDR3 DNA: TGTGCCAGCAGCCCTAAACTCGGCCTCAACCCCGGGAGCAATCAGCCCCAGCATTTT; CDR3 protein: CASSPKLGLNPGSNQPQHF
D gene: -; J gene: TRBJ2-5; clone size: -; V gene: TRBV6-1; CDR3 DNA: TGTGCCAGCAGTGAACCCGGGCTAGCTGGAGAGACCCAGTACTTC; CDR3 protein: CASSEPGLAGETQYF
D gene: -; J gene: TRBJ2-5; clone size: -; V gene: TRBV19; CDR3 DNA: TGTGCCAGTAGGGTTCTAGGTTCGGAGACCCAGTACTTC; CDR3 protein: CASRVLGSETQYF
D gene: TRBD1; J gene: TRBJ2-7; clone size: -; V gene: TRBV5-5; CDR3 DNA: TGTGCCAGCAGCTTTAAAACAGGGGGCTTCTCCTACGAGCAGTACTTC; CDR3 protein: CASSFKTGGFSYEQYF
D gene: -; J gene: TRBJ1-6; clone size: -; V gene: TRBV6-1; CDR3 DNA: TGTGCCAGCAGGGACAATACTAATTCACCCCTCCACTTT; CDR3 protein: CASRDNTNSPLHF
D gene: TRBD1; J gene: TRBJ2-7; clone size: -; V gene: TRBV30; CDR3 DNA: TGTGCCTGGGTAAGACAGGGGAATTTCTACGAGCAGTACTTC; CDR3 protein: CAWVRQGNFYEQYF
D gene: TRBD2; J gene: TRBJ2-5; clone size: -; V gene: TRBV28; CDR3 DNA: TGTGCCAGCAGTGCTGGACTAGCGGGGGACTTACTGAAAAGAAAAGAGACCCAGTACTTC; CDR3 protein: CASSAGLAGDLLKRKETQYF
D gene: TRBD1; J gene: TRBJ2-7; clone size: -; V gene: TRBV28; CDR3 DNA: TGTGCCAGCAGTTTAATCGGGACAGGGGGCTCCTACGAGCAGTACTTC; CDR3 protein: CASSLIGTGGSYEQYF
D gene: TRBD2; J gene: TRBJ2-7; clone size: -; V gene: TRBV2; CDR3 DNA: TGTGCCAGCAGAGACAGTACCGGGACTAGCGGGGGAGCTCATTTC; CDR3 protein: CASRDSTGTSGGAHF
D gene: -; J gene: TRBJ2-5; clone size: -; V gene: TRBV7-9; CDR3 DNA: TGTGCCAGCAGCCCAGGCTTGACAGCCGACCAAGAGACCCAGTACTTC; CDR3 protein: CASSPGLTADQETQYF
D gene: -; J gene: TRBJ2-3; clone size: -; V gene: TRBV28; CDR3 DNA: TGTGCTACAGCAGGATATCGCGCAGATACGCAGTATTTT; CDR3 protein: CATAGYRADTQYF
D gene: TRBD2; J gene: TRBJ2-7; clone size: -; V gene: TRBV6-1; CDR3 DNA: TGTGCCAGCAGTACCGGGACTAGCTCCTACGAGCAGTACTTC; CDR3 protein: CASSTGTSSYEQYF
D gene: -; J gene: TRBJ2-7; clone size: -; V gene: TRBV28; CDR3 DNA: TGTGCCAGCAGCCCCTTTAAGGGGTACTCCTACGAGCAGTACTTC; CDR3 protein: CASSPFKGYSYEQYF
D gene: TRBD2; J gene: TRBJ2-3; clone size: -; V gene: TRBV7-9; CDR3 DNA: TGTGCCAGCAGCCCGGGGGGGACAGATACGCAGTATTTT; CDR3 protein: CASSPGGTDTQYF
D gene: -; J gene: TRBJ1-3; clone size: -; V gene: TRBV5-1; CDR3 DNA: TGCGCCAGCAGCCTGTCCTCTGGAAACACCATATATTTT; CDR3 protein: CASSLSSGNTIYF
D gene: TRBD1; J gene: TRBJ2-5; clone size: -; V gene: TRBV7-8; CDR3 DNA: TGTGCCAGCAGCTTAACCGGGACAGCCAGGGCCCAGTACTTC; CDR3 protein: CASSLTGTARAQYF
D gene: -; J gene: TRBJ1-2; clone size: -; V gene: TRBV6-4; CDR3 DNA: TGTGCCAGCAGACCGACAGGTTCCGGTGGCTACACCTTC; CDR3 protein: CASRPTGSGGYTF
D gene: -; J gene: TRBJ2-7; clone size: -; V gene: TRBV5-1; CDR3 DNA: TGCGCCAGCAGCTTGGGAAGCAGCCGGGACGAGCAGTACTTC; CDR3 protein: CASSLGSSRDEQYF
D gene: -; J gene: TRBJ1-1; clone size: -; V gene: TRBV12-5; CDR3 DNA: TGTGCTAGTGGTTATCAAATAGGGGGAGTGCACACTGAAGCTTTCTTT; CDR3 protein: CASGYQIGGVHTEAFF
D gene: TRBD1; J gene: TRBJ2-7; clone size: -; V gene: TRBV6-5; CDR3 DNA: TGTGCCAGCAGGTCCGGGACAGGCTACGAGCAGTACTTC; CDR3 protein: CASRSGTGYEQYF
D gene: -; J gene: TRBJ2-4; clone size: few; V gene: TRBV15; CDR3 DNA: TGTGCCACCAGCAGAGTTACAGGGAATGGGCGTAACATTCAGTACTTC; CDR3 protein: CATSRVTGNGRNIQYF
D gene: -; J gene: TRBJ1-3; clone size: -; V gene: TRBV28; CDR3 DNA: TGTGCCAGCAGTCCTTACACCCTGGGCGGGGCCAGCTCTGGAAACACCATATATTTT; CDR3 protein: CASSPYTLGGASSGNTIYF
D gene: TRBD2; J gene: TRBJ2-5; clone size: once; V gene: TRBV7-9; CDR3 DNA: TGTGCCAGCAGCTTCTGGGCGGGAGAAGAGACCCAGTACTTC; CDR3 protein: CASSFWAGEETQYF
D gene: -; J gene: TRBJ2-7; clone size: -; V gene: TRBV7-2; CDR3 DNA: TGTGCCAGCAGCTTCACAGGGTCCTACGAGCAGTACTTC; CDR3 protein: CASSFTGSYEQYF
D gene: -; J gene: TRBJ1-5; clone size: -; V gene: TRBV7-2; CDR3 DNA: TGTGCCAGCAGTTCACAGGGACGGGGTCAGCCCCAGCATTTT; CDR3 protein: CASSSQGRGQPQHF
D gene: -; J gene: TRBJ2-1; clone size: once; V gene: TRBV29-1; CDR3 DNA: TGCAGCGCCGGAGGGAATGAGCAGTTCTTC; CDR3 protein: CSAGGNEQFF
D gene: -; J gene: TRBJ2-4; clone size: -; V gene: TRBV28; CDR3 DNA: TGTGCCAGCAGTTTAATCCGACAAGGTATAGCCAAAAACATTCAGTACTTC; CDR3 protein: CASSLIRQGIAKNIQYF
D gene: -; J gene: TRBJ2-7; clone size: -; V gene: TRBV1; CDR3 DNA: TGCACCAGCAGCCTTCAGGGGAGGGGGGCTAGCTCCTACGAGCAGTACTTC; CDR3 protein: CTSSLQGRGASSYEQYF
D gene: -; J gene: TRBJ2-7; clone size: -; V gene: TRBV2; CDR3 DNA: TGTGCCAGCAGCGCGACAGCGTACGAGCAGTACTTC; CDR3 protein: CASSATAYEQYF
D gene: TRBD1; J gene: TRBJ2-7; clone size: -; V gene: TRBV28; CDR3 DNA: TGTGCCAGCGATTTCCCGGGACAGTCCTACGAGCAGTACTTC; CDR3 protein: CASDFPGQSYEQYF
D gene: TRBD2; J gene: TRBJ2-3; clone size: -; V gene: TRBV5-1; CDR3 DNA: TGCGCCAGCAGCTCCCTTGCTTCCGGGACTAGCAGATTAGATACGCAGTATTTT; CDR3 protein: CASSSLASGTSRLDTQYF